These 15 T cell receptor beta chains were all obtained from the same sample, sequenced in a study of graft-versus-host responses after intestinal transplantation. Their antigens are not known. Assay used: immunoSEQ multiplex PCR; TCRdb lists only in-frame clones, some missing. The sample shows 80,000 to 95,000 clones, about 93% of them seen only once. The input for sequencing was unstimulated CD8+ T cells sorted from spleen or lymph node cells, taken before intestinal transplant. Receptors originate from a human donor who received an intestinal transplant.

The CDR3 DNA sequence: TGTGCCAGCAGCTTAGGCACAGGAACTTCCTACGAGCAGTACTTC. It encodes CASSLGTGTSYEQYF. The V and J genes are TRBV7-2 and TRBJ2-7; D possibly corresponds to TRBD1 (5 bases). This CDR3 contains 15 residues. Looked up from germline, CDR1 is SGHTA and CDR2 is FQGNSA. V was shortened by 1 base and J by 1 base, with 11 bases between the two germline ends.

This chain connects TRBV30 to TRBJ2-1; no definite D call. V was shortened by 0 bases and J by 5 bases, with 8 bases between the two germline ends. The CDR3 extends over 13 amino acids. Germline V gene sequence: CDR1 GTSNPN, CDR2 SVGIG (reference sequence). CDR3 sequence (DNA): TGTGCCTGGAGTGTCCCTAATGACAATGAGCAGTTCTTC. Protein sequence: CAWSVPNDNEQFF.

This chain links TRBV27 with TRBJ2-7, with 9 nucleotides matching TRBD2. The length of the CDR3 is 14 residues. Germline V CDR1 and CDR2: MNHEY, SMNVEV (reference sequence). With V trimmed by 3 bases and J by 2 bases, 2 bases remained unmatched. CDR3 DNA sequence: TGTGCCAGCAGTTTCGCGGGGGGGGCCTACGAGCAGTACTTC. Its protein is CASSFAGGAYEQYF.

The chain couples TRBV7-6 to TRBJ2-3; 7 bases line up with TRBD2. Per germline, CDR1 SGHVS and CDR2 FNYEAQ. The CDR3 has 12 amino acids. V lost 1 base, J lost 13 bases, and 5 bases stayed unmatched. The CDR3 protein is CASSLGGTIKYF. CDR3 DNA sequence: TGTGCCAGCAGCTTAGGGGGGACTATAAAGTATTTT.

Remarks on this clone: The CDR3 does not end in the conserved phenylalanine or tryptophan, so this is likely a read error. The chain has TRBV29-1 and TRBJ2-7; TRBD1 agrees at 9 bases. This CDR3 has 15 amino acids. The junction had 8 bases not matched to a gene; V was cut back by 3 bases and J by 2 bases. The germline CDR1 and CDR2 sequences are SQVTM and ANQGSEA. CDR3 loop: CSVDSPTGGTYEQYS. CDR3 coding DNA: TGCAGCGTTGATTCGCCGACAGGGGGGACCTACGAGCAGTACTCC.

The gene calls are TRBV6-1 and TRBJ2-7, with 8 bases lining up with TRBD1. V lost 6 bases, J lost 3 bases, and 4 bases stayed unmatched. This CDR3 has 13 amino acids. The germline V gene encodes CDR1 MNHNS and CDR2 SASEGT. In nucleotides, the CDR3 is TGTGCCAGCAGCGACAGGGGAAACTACGAGCAGTACTTC. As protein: CASSDRGNYEQYF.

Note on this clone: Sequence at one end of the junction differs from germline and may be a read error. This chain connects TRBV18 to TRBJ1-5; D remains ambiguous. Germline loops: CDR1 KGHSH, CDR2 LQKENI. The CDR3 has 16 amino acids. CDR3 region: CASSPKWYEGNRPQHF. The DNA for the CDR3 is TGTGCCAGCTCACCAAAATGGTACGAGGGCAATCGGCCCCAGCATTTT. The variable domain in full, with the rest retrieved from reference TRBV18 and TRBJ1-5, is NAGVMQNPRHLVRRRGQEARLRCSPMKGHSHVYWYRQLPEEGLKFMVYLQKENIIDESGMPKERFSAEFPKEGPSILRIQQVVRGDSAAYFCASSPKWYEGNRPQHFGDGTRLSIL.

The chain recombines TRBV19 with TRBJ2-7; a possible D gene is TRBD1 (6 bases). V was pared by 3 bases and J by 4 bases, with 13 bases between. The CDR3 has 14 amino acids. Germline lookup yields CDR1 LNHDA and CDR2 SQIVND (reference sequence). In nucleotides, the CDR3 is TGTGCCAGTAGTATTGCTACAGGGCAATACGAGCAGTACTTC. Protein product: CASSIATGQYEQYF.

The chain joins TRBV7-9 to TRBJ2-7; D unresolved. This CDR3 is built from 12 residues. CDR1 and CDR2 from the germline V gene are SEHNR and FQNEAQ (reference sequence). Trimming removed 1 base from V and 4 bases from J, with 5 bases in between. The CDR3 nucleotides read TGTGCCAGCAGCTTAGACTTATACGAGCAGTACTTC. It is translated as CASSLDLYEQYF. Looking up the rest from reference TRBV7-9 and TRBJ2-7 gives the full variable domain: DTGVSQNPRHKITKRGQNVTFRCDPISEHNRLYWYRQTLGQGPEFLTYFQNEAQLEKSRLLSDRFSAERPKGSFSTLEIQRTEQGDSAMYLCASSLDLYEQYFGPGTRLTVT.

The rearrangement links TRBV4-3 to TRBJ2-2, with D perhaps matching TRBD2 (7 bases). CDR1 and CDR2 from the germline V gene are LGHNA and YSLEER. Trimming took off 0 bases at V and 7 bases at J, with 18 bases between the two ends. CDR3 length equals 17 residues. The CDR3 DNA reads TGCGCCAGCAGCCAAGATTTTAGAGGGGGGGGCAACGGGGAGCTGTTTTTT. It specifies CASSQDFRGGGNGELFF.

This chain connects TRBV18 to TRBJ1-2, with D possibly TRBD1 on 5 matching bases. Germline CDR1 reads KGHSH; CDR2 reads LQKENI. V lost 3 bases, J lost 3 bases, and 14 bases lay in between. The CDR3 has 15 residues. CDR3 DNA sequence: TGTGCCAGCTCACCGAACTCGAAGGGGTACTATGGCTACACCTTC. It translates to CASSPNSKGYYGYTF.

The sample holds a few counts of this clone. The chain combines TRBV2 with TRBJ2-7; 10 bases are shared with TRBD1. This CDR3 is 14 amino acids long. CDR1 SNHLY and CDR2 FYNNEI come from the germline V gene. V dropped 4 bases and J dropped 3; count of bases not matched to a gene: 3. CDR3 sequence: CASSGQGAGYEQYF. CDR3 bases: TGTGCCAGCAGTGGACAGGGGGCGGGCTACGAGCAGTACTTC.

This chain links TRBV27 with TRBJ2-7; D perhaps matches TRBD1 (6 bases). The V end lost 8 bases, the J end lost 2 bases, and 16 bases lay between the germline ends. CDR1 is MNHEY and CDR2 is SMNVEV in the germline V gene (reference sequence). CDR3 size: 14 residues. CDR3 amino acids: CASQSRTDTYEQYF. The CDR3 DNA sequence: TGTGCCAGCCAGAGTCGGACAGACACCTACGAGCAGTACTTC.

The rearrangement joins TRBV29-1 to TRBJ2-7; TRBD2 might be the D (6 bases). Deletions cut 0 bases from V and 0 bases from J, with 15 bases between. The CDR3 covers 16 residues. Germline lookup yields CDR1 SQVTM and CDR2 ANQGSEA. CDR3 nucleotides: TGCAGCGTTGAAGATTATAGGGCGGGGTCCTCCTACGAGCAGTACTTC. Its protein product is CSVEDYRAGSSYEQYF.

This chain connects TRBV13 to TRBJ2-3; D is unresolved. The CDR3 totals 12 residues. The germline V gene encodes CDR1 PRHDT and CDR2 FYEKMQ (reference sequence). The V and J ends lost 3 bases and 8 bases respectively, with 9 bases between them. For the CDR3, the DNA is TGTGCCAGCAGCTTGGAGTTCAGTACGCAGTATTTT. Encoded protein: CASSLEFSTQYF. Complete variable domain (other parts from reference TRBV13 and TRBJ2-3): AAGVIQSPRHLIKEKRETATLKCYPIPRHDTVYWYQQGPGQDPQFLISFYEKMQSDKGSIPDRFSAQQFSDYHSELNMSSLELGDSALYFCASSLEFSTQYFGPGTRLTVL.